The subject of this entry is one T cell receptor (beta chain). Its antigen is currently unknown. What was amplified from RNA transcripts were TCR beta CDR3 regions. HTBI primers drove first-round RT-PCR of the TCR CDR3. TCRdb re-derived calls from the multiplex PCR reads in MiXCR, one entry per CDR3 protein. The sample has 550,000 to 700,000 distinct CDR3 sequences, around 45% seen once. This sample stems from a study of T cells in Graves' hyperthyroidism and ophthalmopathy. Study-level results: Ophthalmopathy prediction by the model preceded onset by a median roughly 6 months.

Lactation, pregnancy, other autoimmune disease or uncontrolled infection excluded patients. V lost 6 bases to trimming and J lost 2 bases, with 19 bases between them. The germline CDR1 and CDR2 sequences are SEHNR and FQNEAQ (reference sequence). This CDR3 has 16 residues. Sequenced input: peripheral blood or thyroid tissue (not recorded which). V usage is TRBV7-9 and J usage is TRBJ2-5; the D gene could be TRBD1 or TRBD2 (5 bases each). The source is an adult woman with Graves' disease, either hyperthyroidism or ophthalmopathy (not recorded which). As DNA, the CDR3 is TGTGCCAGCAGTTCCATTGCCCGGGACGCACAAGAGACCCAGTACTTC. It encodes CASSSIARDAQETQYF.